Given below is one T cell receptor beta chain in context. Its antigen is unknown. Germline V gene sequence: CDR1 SEHNR, CDR2 FQNEAQ (reference sequence). V was pared by 5 bases and J by 8 bases, with 18 bases between. The CDR3 sequence is 15 residues long. The assay was immunoSEQ multiplex PCR, and TCRdb's table has in-frame clones only and misses some. The table has 55,000 to 70,000 clones, approximately 85% seen once. These data are taken from a study of OX40 agonist ivuxolimab in advanced cancers. Study background: Treatment of patients was with ivuxolimab, an agonistic anti-OX40 (CD134) antibody. The group had a mean age of approximately 60 years, ranged from roughly 20 to 80, and was approximately 81% male. General study points: In the 0.1 to 3.0 mg/kg range, CD4+ and CD8+ blood T cells had expanded clonally by week 6. Partial responders at 0.1-3.0 mg/kg showed near-lowest clonal expansion.

The gene calls are TRBV7-9 and TRBJ1-4; maybe TRBD1 (5 bases). Sequences were derived from CD4+ or CD8+ T cells sorted from blood, sampled in a trial of the OX40 agonist ivuxolimab. The clonotype comes from an adult with an advanced solid tumor such as melanoma, head and neck, liver or kidney cancer. In DNA, the CDR3 is TGTGCCAGCAGCAACGGCAGGGTGGTAGGCGAAAAACTGTTTTTT. This codes for CASSNGRVVGEKLFF.